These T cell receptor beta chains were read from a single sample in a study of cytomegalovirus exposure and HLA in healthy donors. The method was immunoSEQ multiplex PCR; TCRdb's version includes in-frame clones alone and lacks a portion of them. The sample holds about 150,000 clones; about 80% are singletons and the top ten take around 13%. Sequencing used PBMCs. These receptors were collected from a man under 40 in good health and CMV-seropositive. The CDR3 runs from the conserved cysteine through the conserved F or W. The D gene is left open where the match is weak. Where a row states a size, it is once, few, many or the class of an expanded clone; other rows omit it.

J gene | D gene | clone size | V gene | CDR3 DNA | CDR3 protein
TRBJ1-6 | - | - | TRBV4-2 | TGTGCCAGCAGCCAAGAAACAATGAATTCACCCCTCCACTTT | CASSQETMNSPLHF
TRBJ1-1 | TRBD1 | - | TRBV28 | TGTGCCAGCAGTTCAAACCAGGGGGCTAAGAACACTGAAGCTTTCTTT | CASSSNQGAKNTEAFF
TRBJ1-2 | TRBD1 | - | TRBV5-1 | TGCGCCAGCAGCCCTGGGACAGGCCCACCGCACTTC | CASSPGTGPPHF
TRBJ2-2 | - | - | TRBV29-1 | TGCAGCGTTGAGGTTGCAGGAGGGACCACCGGGGAGCTGTTTTTT | CSVEVAGGTTGELFF
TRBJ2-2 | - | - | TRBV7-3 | TGTGCCAGCAGCTTCAAGGGAGACACCGGGGAGCTGTTTTTT | CASSFKGDTGELFF
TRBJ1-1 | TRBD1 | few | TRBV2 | TGTGCCAGTGACGAAGACAGGGGATTGAACACTGAAGCTTTCTTT | CASDEDRGLNTEAFF
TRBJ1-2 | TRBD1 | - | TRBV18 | TGTGCCAGCTCACCACCGGGAGGACAGGTTTATTATGGCTACACCTTC | CASSPPGGQVYYGYTF
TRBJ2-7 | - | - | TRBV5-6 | TGTGCCAGCAGCTTGGAGGGGGACGAGCAGTACTTC | CASSLEGDEQYF
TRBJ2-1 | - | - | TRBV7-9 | TGTGCCAGCAGCTCCAGAACAGGGTCCCCCCTCTACAATGAGCAGTTCTTC | CASSSRTGSPLYNEQFF
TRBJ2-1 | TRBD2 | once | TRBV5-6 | TGTGCCAGCAGCTCTCTAGCGGGAGGCCGGATTTATGAGCAGTTCTTC | CASSSLAGGRIYEQFF
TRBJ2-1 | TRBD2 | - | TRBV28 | TGTGCCAGCACCATGCCGGGACTAGACACCCGCGGGCAGTTCTTC | CASTMPGLDTRGQFF
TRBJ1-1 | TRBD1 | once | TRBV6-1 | TGTGCCAGCAGGGAGACAGGGCTTGGGACTGAAGCTTTCTTT | CASRETGLGTEAFF
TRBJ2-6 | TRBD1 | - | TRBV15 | TGTGCCACCAGCGCGCGGGACAGGGCTGGGGCCAACGTCCTGACTTTC | CATSARDRAGANVLTF
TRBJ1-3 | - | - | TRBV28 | TGTGCCAGCAGTGACCCGGGACTCCTGAGCTCTGGAAACACCATATATTTT | CASSDPGLLSSGNTIYF
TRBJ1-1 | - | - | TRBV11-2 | TGTGCCAGCAGCTTACGGGGATTCTACACTGAAGCTTTCTTT | CASSLRGFYTEAFF
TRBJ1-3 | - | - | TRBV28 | TGTGCCAGCAGTTTATTCAGGGATCCTGGAAACACCATATATTTT | CASSLFRDPGNTIYF
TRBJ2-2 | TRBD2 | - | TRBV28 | TGTGCCAGCAAGATGCGGGAGGGCCGTATGGCCGGGGAGCTGTTTTTT | CASKMREGRMAGELFF
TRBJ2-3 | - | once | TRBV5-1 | TGCGCCAGCAGCTTTGACAGTGTCGCAGATACGCAGTATTTT | CASSFDSVADTQYF
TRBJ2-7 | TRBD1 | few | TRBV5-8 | TGTGCCAGCAGCTTGGGGACAGGGTCCGACGAGCAGTACTTC | CASSLGTGSDEQYF
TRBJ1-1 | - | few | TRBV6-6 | TGTGCCAGCAGTTACTACGGGGATAGCACTGAAGCTTTCTTT | CASSYYGDSTEAFF
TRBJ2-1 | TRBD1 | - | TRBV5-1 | TGCGCCAGCAGCGATACAGGGGCGGCCTACAATGAGCAGTTCTTC | CASSDTGAAYNEQFF
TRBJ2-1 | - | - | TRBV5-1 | TGCGCCAGCAGCTTAAACAGTTACAATGAGCAGTTCTTC | CASSLNSYNEQFF
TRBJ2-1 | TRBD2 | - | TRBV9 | TGTGCCAGCAGCGTAGAAGCGGGAGGGTACAATGAGCAGTTCTTC | CASSVEAGGYNEQFF
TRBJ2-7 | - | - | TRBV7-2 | TGTGCCAGCAGCTCCCGGGAAAACGAGCAGTACTTC | CASSSRENEQYF
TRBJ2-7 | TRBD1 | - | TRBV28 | TGTGCCAGCAGTGGCGGGACAGGCCTCTACGAGCAGTACTTC | CASSGGTGLYEQYF
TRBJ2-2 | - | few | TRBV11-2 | TGTGCCAGCAGCTTAGCCTTAGCGGCGAACACCGGGGAGCTGTTTTTT | CASSLALAANTGELFF
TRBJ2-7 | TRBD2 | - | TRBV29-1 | TGCAGCGTTCCGGGACTAGCGTCATACGAGCAGTACTTC | CSVPGLASYEQYF
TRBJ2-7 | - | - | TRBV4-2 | TGTGCCAGCAGCCAAGAATCGTACCCCAACCCTCGGGAGCAGTACTTC | CASSQESYPNPREQYF
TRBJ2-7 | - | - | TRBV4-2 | TGTGCCAGCAGCCAAGATCCGGGGGGCCGGGGCTACGAGCAGTACTTC | CASSQDPGGRGYEQYF
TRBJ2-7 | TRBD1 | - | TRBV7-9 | TGTTCCAGCAGCTCTCAAGGGGGCGGCTCCTACGAGCAGTACTTC | CSSSSQGGGSYEQYF
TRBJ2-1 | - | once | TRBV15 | TGTGCCACCAGCAGAGATTGGCATGAGCAGTTCTTC | CATSRDWHEQFF
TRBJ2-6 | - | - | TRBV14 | TGTGCCAGCAGCCGCAGGGGCCCAAGCTCTGGGGCCAACGTCCTGACTTTC | CASSRRGPSSGANVLTF
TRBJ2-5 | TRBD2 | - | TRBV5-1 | TGCGCCAGCAGCGGGGGACTAGCGGACCAAGAGACCCAGTACTTC | CASSGGLADQETQYF